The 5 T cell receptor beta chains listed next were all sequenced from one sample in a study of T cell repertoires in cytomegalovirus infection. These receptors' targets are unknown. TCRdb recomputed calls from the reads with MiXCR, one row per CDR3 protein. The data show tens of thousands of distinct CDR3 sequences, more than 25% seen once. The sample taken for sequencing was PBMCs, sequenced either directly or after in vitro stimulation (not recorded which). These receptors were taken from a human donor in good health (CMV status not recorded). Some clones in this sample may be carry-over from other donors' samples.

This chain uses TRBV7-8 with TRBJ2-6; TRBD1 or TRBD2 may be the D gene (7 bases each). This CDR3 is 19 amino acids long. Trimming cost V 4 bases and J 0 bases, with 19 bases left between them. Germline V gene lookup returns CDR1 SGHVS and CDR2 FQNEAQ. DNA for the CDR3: TGTGCCAGCAGCTCGGGGCGGGGAGGGGGCCTCTCTGGGGCCAACGTCCTGACTTTC. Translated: CASSSGRGGGLSGANVLTF. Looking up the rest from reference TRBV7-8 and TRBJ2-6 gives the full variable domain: GAGVSQSPRYKVAKRGQDVALRCDPISGHVSLFWYQQALGQGPEFLTYFQNEAQLDKSGLPSDRFFAERPEGSVSTLKIQRTQQEDSAVYLCASSSGRGGGLSGANVLTFGAGSRLTVL.

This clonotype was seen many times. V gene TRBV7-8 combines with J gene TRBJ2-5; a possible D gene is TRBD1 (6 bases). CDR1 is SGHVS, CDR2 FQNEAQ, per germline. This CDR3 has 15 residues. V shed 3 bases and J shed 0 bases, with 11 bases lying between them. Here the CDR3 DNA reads TGTGCCAGCAGCTTTCGCCGGGACAACCAAGAGACCCAGTACTTC. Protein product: CASSFRRDNQETQYF.

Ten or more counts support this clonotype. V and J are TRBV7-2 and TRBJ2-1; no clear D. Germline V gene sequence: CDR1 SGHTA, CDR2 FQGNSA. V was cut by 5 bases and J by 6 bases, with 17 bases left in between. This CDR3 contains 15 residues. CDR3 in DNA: TGTGCCAGCAGCCGAGGACCACTACTCGGCAATGAGCAGTTCTTC. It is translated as CASSRGPLLGNEQFF.

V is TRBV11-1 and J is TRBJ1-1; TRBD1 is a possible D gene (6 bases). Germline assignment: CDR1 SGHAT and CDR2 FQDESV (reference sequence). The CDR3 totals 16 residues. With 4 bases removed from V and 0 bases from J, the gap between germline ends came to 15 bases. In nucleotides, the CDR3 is TGTGCCAGCAGCTCAACCGGGGGACAAATGAACACTGAAGCTTTCTTT. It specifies CASSSTGGQMNTEAFF.

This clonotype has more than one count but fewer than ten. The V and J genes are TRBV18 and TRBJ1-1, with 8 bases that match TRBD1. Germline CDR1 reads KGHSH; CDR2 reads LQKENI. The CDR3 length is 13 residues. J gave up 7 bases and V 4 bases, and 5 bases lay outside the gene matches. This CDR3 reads CASSLQGGSEAFF. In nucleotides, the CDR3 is TGTGCCAGCTCACTACAGGGGGGTAGTGAAGCTTTCTTT.